These 2 T cell receptor beta chains were sequenced from one sample in a study of blood T cell repertoires in COVID-19. The method was immunoSEQ multiplex PCR; TCRdb's version includes in-frame clones alone and lacks a portion of them. The sample lists some 90,000 clones, 89% occurring once. Sequences were obtained from peripheral blood. The receptors shown here come from a woman older than 75 with active COVID-19.

The V and J genes are TRBV19 and TRBJ2-5; 9 nucleotides match TRBD2. Germline lookup yields CDR1 LNHDA and CDR2 SQIVND (reference sequence). This CDR3 contains 15 residues. The V and J ends lost 5 bases and 5 bases, in that order; junction bases with no gene match: 9. The CDR3 DNA reads TGTGCCAGTAGTGGTGGCGGGAGGGCACGGGAGACCCAGTACTTC. The encoded protein is CASSGGGRARETQYF.

J is TRBJ2-1 and V is TRBV11-2; TRBD2 matches 7 bases. Germline V lookup: CDR1 SGHAT, CDR2 FQNNGV. There are 15 residues in the CDR3. With V trimmed by 6 bases and J by 7 bases, 12 bases remained unmatched. The CDR3 nucleotides are TGTGCCAGCAGAAAGCGCGGAGGGGAGGGTAATGAGCAGTTCTTC. Its translation: CASRKRGGEGNEQFF.